This T cell receptor beta chain was recovered during a study of blood T cell repertoires in COVID-19. Study details: From T cells, B-cell-depleted T cells, or PBMCs came the material, which was cDNA or gDNA.

Living in about two dozen US areas, the participants were between roughly 18 and 90 years of age. No more than 2 weeks before study entry, exposed participants had met a case of COVID-19. The germline CDR1 and CDR2 sequences are SGHVS and FNYEAQ. The V gene lost 4 bases and the J gene lost 5 bases, with 14 bases spanning the gap. CDR3 length: 15 residues. Repertoires were generated with immunoSEQ multiplex PCR, while TCRdb's copy carries only in-frame clones and drops some. This table has 270,000 or so clones, approximately 90% appearing once. The TCR comes from a man aged 35 to 55 who had been exposed to COVID-19. The chain combines TRBV7-6 with TRBJ1-4; tentatively, D is TRBD1 (5 bases). Sequences were obtained from PBMCs or T cells enriched from blood (not recorded which). The CDR3 nucleotides are TGTGCCAGCAGCTACGACAGTGGGTTGAATGAAAAACTGTTTTTT. It yields the protein CASSYDSGLNEKLFF.